A single sample is the source of the 3 T cell receptor beta chains below, sequenced in a study of post-analysis software for immune sequencing data. Study-level findings and limits: TRBV segments more frequent in patients than in controls numbered five and included TRBV5-6, TRBV5-1 and TRBV20-1.

Prepared libraries of TCR beta cDNA carried unique molecular identifiers. TCRdb itself ran the PCR reads through MiXCR, one entry per CDR3 protein. The sample lists around 710,000 distinct CDR3 sequences, roughly 50% occurring once. Their antigens remain unidentified. The material sequenced was blood. All receptors derive from a girl aged 5 to 17 with multiple sclerosis.

The chain employs TRBV7-9 and TRBJ2-7; 9 bases are shared with TRBD1. With V trimmed by 4 bases and J by 7 bases, 8 bases remained unmatched. Germline-derived CDR1 and CDR2 are SEHNR and FQNEAQ (reference sequence). This CDR3 comprises 14 residues. The CDR3 loop reads CASSSSGTGREQYF. The CDR3 nucleotides read TGTGCCAGCAGCTCTTCCGGGACAGGGAGGGAGCAGTACTTC.

The chain carries TRBV5-1 and TRBJ2-3, with 9 bases matching TRBD2. J gave up 5 bases and V 4 bases, and 8 bases lay outside the gene matches. Germline V gene sequence: CDR1 SGHRS, CDR2 YFSETQ. The CDR3 sequence is 15 residues long. The CDR3, as DNA: TGCGCCAGCAGCGAGGGACTAGCCTTGGGAGATACGCAGTATTTT. This translates into CASSEGLALGDTQYF.

This clonotype was seen more than once but under ten times. For the CDR3, the DNA is TGTGCCAGCAGCGCGCTAGCGGGAGTTCCAGATACGCAGTATTTT. This sequence encodes CASSALAGVPDTQYF. V and J are TRBV7-9 and TRBJ2-3; 10 bases map to TRBD2. Per germline, CDR1 SEHNR and CDR2 FQNEAQ (reference sequence). V lost 5 bases and J lost 4; bases outside the gene matches: 6. This CDR3 spans 15 amino acids. The full variable domain, its missing parts supplied by reference TRBV7-9 and TRBJ2-3, is DTGVSQNPRHKITKRGQNVTFRCDPISEHNRLYWYRQTLGQGPEFLTYFQNEAQLEKSRLLSDRFSAERPKGSFSTLEIQRTEQGDSAMYLCASSALAGVPDTQYFGPGTRLTVL.